This T cell receptor (beta chain) was captured by sequencing in a study of shared clonotypes between healthy human individuals. Using around 200 ng DNA, roughly 33,000 T cell genomes, the sorted-subset replicate PCRs were run. Assay: immunoSEQ multiplex PCR; the TCRdb copy retains only in-frame clones and omits some. The top ten hold more than 0.45% of the sample, which has 1,100,000 or so clones, roughly 74% seen once. Regarding this clone: Its specificity is unknown.

Study-level results: The four-donor shared clonotypes exceeded non-shared clonotypes in generation probability, with non-shared ones scoring lower.

The sample was memory CD4+ T cells from PBMCs. Noted subset: CD45RA-negative fraction. The sequence derives from a man in his late teens or twenties in good health. Some clones in this sample may be carry-over from other donors' samples.

DNA for the CDR3: TGTGCCAGCAGCCAGGACAGGGGGTTTTCGTTTGGGGAGACCCAGTACTTC. Translation: CASSQDRGFSFGETQYF. The rearrangement links TRBV7-9 to TRBJ2-5; the match to TRBD1 covers 10 bases. CDR3 size: 17 residues. Trimming cost V 5 bases and J 5 bases; bases outside gene matches: 14. Looked up from germline, CDR1 is SEHNR and CDR2 is FQNEAQ (reference sequence). Complete variable domain (other parts from reference TRBV7-9 and TRBJ2-5): DTGVSQNPRHKITKRGQNVTFRCDPISEHNRLYWYRQTLGQGPEFLTYFQNEAQLEKSRLLSDRFSAERPKGSFSTLEIQRTEQGDSAMYLCASSQDRGFSFGETQYFGPGTRLLVL.